This T cell receptor beta chain was found in a study of control samples from healthy donors and cancer patients. Trimming pared 7 bases from V and 4 bases from J, leaving 14 bases between. CDR1 SNHLY and CDR2 FYNNEI come from the germline V gene. The CDR3 has 14 amino acids. TCRdb's copy holds only in-frame clones and misses some; the assay was immunoSEQ multiplex PCR. This table has 150,000 to 200,000 clones, 70% to 90% appearing once. Sequencing was done on a sample of blood. This chain uses TRBV2 with TRBJ2-1, with D tentatively TRBD1 (6 bases). The receptor comes from a man between 18 and 29 years old in good health. The CDR3 reads CASTRDTRYNEQFF. The CDR3 DNA reads as TGTGCCAGCACCCGGGACACCCGTTACAATGAGCAGTTCTTC.